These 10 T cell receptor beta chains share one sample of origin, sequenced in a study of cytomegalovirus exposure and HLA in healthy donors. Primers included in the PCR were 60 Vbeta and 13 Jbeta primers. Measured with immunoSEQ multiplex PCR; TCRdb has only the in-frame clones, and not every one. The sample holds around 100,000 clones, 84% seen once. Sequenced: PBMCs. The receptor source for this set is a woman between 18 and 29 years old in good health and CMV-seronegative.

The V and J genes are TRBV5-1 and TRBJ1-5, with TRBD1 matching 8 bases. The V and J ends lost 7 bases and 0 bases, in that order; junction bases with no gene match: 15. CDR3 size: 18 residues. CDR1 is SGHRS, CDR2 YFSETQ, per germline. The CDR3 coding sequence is TGCGCCAGCTACAGACAGGGGTTATTGACGTATAGCAATCAGCCCCAGCATTTT. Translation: CASYRQGLLTYSNQPQHF.

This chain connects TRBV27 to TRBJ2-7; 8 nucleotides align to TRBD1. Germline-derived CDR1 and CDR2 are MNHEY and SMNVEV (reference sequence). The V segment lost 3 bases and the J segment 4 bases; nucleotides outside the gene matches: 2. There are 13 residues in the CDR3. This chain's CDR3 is CASSFQGAYEQYF. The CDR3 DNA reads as TGTGCCAGCAGTTTCCAGGGGGCTTACGAGCAGTACTTC.

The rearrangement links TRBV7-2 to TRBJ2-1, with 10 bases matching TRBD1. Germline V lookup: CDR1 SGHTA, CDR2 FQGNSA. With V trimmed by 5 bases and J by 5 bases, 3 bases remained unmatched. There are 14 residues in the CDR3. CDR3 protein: CASSTDRGNNEQFF. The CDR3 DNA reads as TGTGCCAGCAGCACGGACAGGGGGAACAATGAGCAGTTCTTC.

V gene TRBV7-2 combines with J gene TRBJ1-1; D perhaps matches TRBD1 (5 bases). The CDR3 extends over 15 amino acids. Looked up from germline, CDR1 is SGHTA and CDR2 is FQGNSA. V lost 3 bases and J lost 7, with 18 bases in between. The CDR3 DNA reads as TGTGCCAGCAGCTTCCGGAGGGGCCTAGAGCATGAAGCTTTCTTT. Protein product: CASSFRRGLEHEAFF. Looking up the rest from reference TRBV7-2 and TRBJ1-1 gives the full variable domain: GAGVSQSPSNKVTEKGKDVELRCDPISGHTALYWYRQSLGQGLEFLIYFQGNSAPDKSGLPSDRFSAERTGGSVSTLTIQRTQQEDSAVYLCASSFRRGLEHEAFFGQGTRLTVV.

CDR3 sequence: CAISAGGPDRAYGYTF. The CDR3 bases are TGTGCCATCAGTGCCGGCGGCCCGGACAGGGCCTATGGCTACACCTTC. The V call is TRBV10-3, the J call TRBJ1-2; 8 bases are shared with TRBD1. Trimming at V came to 4 bases and at J to 4 bases, leaving 11 bases not matched to a gene. The germline V gene has CDR1 ENHRY and CDR2 SYGVKD. The CDR3 runs to 16 residues.

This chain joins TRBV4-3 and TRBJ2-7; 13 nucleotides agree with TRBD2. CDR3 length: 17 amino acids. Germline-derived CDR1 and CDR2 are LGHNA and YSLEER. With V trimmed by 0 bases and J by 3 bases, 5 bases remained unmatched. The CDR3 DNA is TGCGCCAGCAGCCAAGAACTAGCGGGAGGGCCTTTCTACGAGCAGTACTTC. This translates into CASSQELAGGPFYEQYF.

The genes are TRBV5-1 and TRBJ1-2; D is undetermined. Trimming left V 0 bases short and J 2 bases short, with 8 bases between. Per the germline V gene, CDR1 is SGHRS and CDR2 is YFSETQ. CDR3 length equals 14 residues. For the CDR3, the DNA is TGCGCCAGCAGCTTGGATCAGGCCAACTATGGCTACACCTTC. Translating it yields CASSLDQANYGYTF.

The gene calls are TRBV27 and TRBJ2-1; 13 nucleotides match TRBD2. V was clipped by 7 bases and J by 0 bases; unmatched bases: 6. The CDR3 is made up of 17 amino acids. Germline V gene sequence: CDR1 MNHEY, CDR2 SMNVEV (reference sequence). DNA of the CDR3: TGTGCCAGCACCTCACTAGCGGGGGGGCTCTCCTACAATGAGCAGTTCTTC. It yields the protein CASTSLAGGLSYNEQFF.

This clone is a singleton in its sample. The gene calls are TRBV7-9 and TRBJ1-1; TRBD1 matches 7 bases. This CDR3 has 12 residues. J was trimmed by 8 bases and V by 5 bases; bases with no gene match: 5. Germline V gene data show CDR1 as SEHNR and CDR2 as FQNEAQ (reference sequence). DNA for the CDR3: TGTGCCAGCAGCCTAGACAGGGTGGAAGCTTTCTTT. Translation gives CASSLDRVEAFF.

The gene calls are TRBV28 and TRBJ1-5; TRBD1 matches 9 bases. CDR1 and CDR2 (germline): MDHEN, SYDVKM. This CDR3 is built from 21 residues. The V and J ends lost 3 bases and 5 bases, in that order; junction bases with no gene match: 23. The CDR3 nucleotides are TGTGCCAGCAGTTTCTACCCTCTTAACCGGGACAGGGAGGATATGGATCAGCCCCAGCATTTT. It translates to CASSFYPLNRDREDMDQPQHF.